These 12 T cell receptor beta chains originate from one sample sequenced in a study of regulatory T cells in long-lasting Graves disease. TCR beta libraries were built with iRepertoire HTBI primers and Arm-PCR of CDR3 regions. TCRdb redid the calling of the multiplex PCR reads with MiXCR, one entry per CDR3 protein. The data show a few hundred thousand distinct CDR3 sequences, with roughly 17% seen just once and roughly 23% held by the top ten. Regarding time point: newly diagnosed GD, antithyroid drugs for less than 3 months. From PBMCs, RNA was extracted and then used to make the TCR library. This same sample was also taken into another study, of T cells in Graves' hyperthyroidism and ophthalmopathy.

This sample comprised peripheral blood mononuclear cells (PBMCs), obtained at new diagnosis, from a patient treated with antithyroid drugs. Receptors were obtained from a woman under 30 with Graves disease.

This clonotype was detected many times. The chain carries TRBV27 and TRBJ2-7; D is undetermined. Germline CDR1 is MNHEY and CDR2 is SMNVEV (reference sequence). Trimming pared 5 bases from V and 3 bases from J, leaving 8 bases between. The CDR3 spans 12 residues. CDR3 sequence reads: CASSDDNYEQYF. The CDR3 region has the DNA TGTGCCAGCAGTGACGACAACTACGAGCAGTACTTC.

The chain uses TRBV30 and TRBJ1-2; unclear D gene. The CDR3 is made up of 11 amino acids. Trimming shortened V by 4 bases and J by 4 bases, and 7 bases separated the two germline ends. Germline CDR1 reads GTSNPN; CDR2 reads SVGIG (reference sequence). This chain's CDR3 is CAWTDSYGYTF. The CDR3 DNA follows: TGTGCCTGGACGGACTCCTATGGCTACACCTTC. The whole variable domain, filled in from reference TRBV30 and TRBJ1-2, reads SQTIHQWPATLVQPVGSPLSLECTVEGTSNPNLYWYRQAAGRGLQLLFYSVGIGQISSEVPQNLSASRPQDRQFILSSKKLLLSDSGFYLCAWTDSYGYTFGSGTRLTVV.

The table lists this clonotype with many counts. V is TRBV3-1 and J is TRBJ2-1; TRBD2 agrees at 7 bases. This CDR3 is 13 amino acids long. From germline, CDR1 is LGHDT and CDR2 YNNKEL (reference sequence). The trim removed 1 base at V and 15 bases at J, leaving 9 bases unmatched. The CDR3 protein is CASSQAGRAARFF. CDR3 in DNA: TGTGCCAGCAGCCAAGCTGGGAGGGCCGCAAGGTTCTTC.

This clonotype was counted ten times or more. The genes are TRBV18 and TRBJ2-3; weak D call: TRBD1 (5 bases). Germline assignment: CDR1 KGHSH and CDR2 LQKENI. The V and J ends lost 0 bases and 2 bases respectively, with 12 bases between them. The CDR3 contains 16 residues. In nucleotides, the CDR3 is TGTGCCAGCTCACCACCGGGGCAGAGCACCACAGATACGCAGTATTTT. As protein: CASSPPGQSTTDTQYF.

This clonotype has ten or more counts. V and J are TRBV27 and TRBJ1-1; the D gene is possibly TRBD1 (5 bases). CDR1 is MNHEY and CDR2 is SMNVEV in the germline V gene (reference sequence). The CDR3 runs to 13 residues. V shed 6 bases and J shed 1 base, with 9 bases lying between them. CDR3 DNA: TGTGCCAGCAGGTGGGGGGGGAACACTGAAGCTTTCTTT. Protein sequence: CASRWGGNTEAFF.

In its sample, this clonotype was seen many times. CDR3 sequence reads: CASSYSYQETQYF. CDR3 sequence (DNA): TGTGCCAGCAGTTACTCTTACCAAGAGACCCAGTACTTC. The J gene is TRBJ2-5, the V gene TRBV6-5; D gene unclear. The CDR3 runs 13 residues. V lost 0 bases and J 0 bases, leaving 2 bases between the germline ends. The V gene's germline CDR1 is MNHEY and CDR2 SVGAGI.

This sequence joins TRBV29-1 and TRBJ2-2, with 8 bases aligning to TRBD1. Trimming removed 3 bases from V and 3 bases from J; junction bases left unmatched: 3. This CDR3 is built from 14 residues. CDR1 and CDR2 from the germline V gene are SQVTM and ANQGSEA. The CDR3 loop reads CSVETGDHTGELFF. The CDR3 region has the DNA TGCAGCGTTGAGACAGGGGACCACACCGGGGAGCTGTTTTTT.

This clonotype occurred many times. The V gene is TRBV29-1, the J gene TRBJ2-3, with D perhaps matching TRBD1 (5 bases). Trimming cost V 8 bases and J 0 bases, with 12 bases left between them. CDR3 length: 13 residues. Germline V CDR1 and CDR2: SQVTM, ANQGSEA. The CDR3 sequence is CSSRQTSTDTQYF. In DNA, the CDR3 is TGCAGCTCTCGACAGACTAGCACAGATACGCAGTATTTT.

This chain links TRBV9 with TRBJ1-2, with a tentative D call TRBD1 (6 bases). V lost 0 bases, J lost 3 bases, and 12 bases lay in between. Germline V lookup: CDR1 SGDLS, CDR2 YYNGEE. The CDR3 totals 15 residues. The CDR3 is CASSVDWGPHYGYTF. Here the CDR3 DNA reads TGTGCCAGCAGCGTAGATTGGGGGCCCCACTATGGCTACACCTTC. Filled out from reference TRBV9 and TRBJ1-2, the complete variable domain reads DSGVTQTPKHLITATGQRVTLRCSPRSGDLSVYWYQQSLDQGLQFLIQYYNGEERAKGNILERFSAQQFPDLHSELNLSSLELGDSALYFCASSVDWGPHYGYTFGSGTRLTVV.

This clonotype has a count of ten or more. The chain employs TRBV5-4 and TRBJ2-3, with D uncertain. Trimming removed 4 bases from V and 6 bases from J, with 12 bases in between. There are 13 residues in the CDR3. Germline V CDR1 and CDR2: SGHNT, YYREEE (reference sequence). The CDR3 DNA sequence: TGTGCCAGCAGCCCCCCCGCGGAGGATACGCAGTATTTT. The encoded protein is CASSPPAEDTQYF.

This clonotype has ten or more counts. The rearrangement joins TRBV3-1 to TRBJ2-1, with D uncertain. CDR1 is LGHDT and CDR2 is YNNKEL in the germline V gene (reference sequence). Trimming removed 1 base from V and 6 bases from J, with 10 bases in between. CDR3 size: 14 residues. In DNA form, the CDR3 reads TGTGCCAGCAGCCAAGTCACAGTAAGCAATGAGCAGTTCTTC. Its protein product is CASSQVTVSNEQFF.

This clonotype was observed many times. The chain uses TRBV6-2 or TRBV6-3 and TRBJ2-1, with D possibly TRBD2 on 6 matching bases. Trimming removed 6 bases at V and 2 bases at J, with 14 bases between. The CDR3 loop spans 15 amino acids. The germline gives CDR1 MNHEY, CDR2 SVGEGT. CDR3 in amino acids: CASRIAEFAYNEQFF. CDR3 nucleotide sequence: TGTGCCAGCAGAATAGCGGAATTCGCCTACAATGAGCAGTTCTTC.